This passage covers 32 T cell receptor beta chains from one sample sequenced in a study of blood T cell repertoires in COVID-19. Sequenced by immunoSEQ multiplex PCR; TCRdb stores in-frame clones only, minus some. This table has about 280,000 clones, around 89% appearing once. Sequencing input: peripheral blood. The receptors here all came from a middle-aged man with acute or convalescent COVID-19.

This clone was seen only a few times. The chain carries TRBV6-1 and TRBJ1-4; no firm D call. V shed 0 bases and J shed 6 bases, with 11 bases lying between them. The germline V gene encodes CDR1 MNHNS and CDR2 SASEGT. The CDR3 is 15 amino acids. The CDR3 nucleotides read TGTGCCAGCAGTGAAGCGCTGGGAGGGTATGAAAAACTGTTTTTT. Residues: CASSEALGGYEKLFF.

The chain links TRBV5-1 to TRBJ1-1; 11 positions match TRBD1. The CDR3 covers 15 residues. V was pared by 5 bases and J by 2 bases, with 5 bases of the junction left unmatched. CDR1 and CDR2 (germline): SGHRS, YFSETQ. The CDR3 DNA sequence: TGCGCCAGCAGGGACCGGACAGGGGGCAACACTGAAGCTTTCTTT. Translating gives CASRDRTGGNTEAFF.

The CDR3 loop is CATRGLAGADTQYF. The CDR3 DNA follows: TGTGCCACCAGGGGACTAGCGGGCGCGGATACGCAGTATTTT. J is TRBJ2-3 and V is TRBV15; 12 bases are a match to TRBD2. After removal of 6 bases from V and 6 bases from J, the junction contained 4 bases not matched to a gene. The CDR3 sequence is 14 residues long. CDR1 LNHNV and CDR2 YYDKDF come from the germline V gene (reference sequence).

J is TRBJ2-2 and V is TRBV27; 8 bases fit TRBD2. V trimming: 2 bases; J trimming: 5 bases; junction bases outside the gene matches: 4. CDR3 length: 15 amino acids. Germline CDR1 reads MNHEY; CDR2 reads SMNVEV (reference sequence). The CDR3 reads CASSLKTSGTGELFF. CDR3 sequence (DNA): TGTGCCAGCAGTTTAAAAACTAGCGGTACCGGGGAGCTGTTTTTT.

The chain links TRBV5-1 to TRBJ2-7; TRBD1 aligns across 9 bases. The ends lost 2 bases at V and 4 bases at J; junction bases unmatched: 10. The CDR3 is made up of 16 amino acids. CDR1 and CDR2 from the germline V gene are SGHRS and YFSETQ. The CDR3 is CASSFTAGTGSYEQYF. For the CDR3, the DNA is TGCGCCAGCAGCTTTACGGCCGGGACAGGGTCATACGAGCAGTACTTC.

The rearrangement links TRBV7-2 to TRBJ2-1; 10 bases fit TRBD1. CDR3 length equals 15 residues. The germline gives CDR1 SGHTA, CDR2 FQGNSA. The V segment lost 6 bases and the J segment 7 bases; nucleotides outside the gene matches: 9. The DNA of the CDR3 is TGTGCCAGCAGACTCGACAGGGGGCCAGGAAATGAGCAGTTCTTC. The encoded protein is CASRLDRGPGNEQFF.

The chain joins TRBV2 to TRBJ1-5; possibly TRBD1 for D (5 bases). Germline-derived CDR1 and CDR2 are SNHLY and FYNNEI. The CDR3 spans 15 residues. Trimming left V 6 bases short and J 7 bases short, with 19 bases between. CDR3: CASSKKRQGGQPQHF. The CDR3 DNA is TGTGCCAGCAGCAAAAAGAGGCAGGGAGGGCAGCCCCAGCATTTT.

The V and J genes are TRBV5-1 and TRBJ1-1; TRBD1 might be the D (6 bases). The CDR3 has 15 residues. CDR1 SGHRS and CDR2 YFSETQ come from the germline V gene. V gave up 4 bases and J gave up 1 base, with 14 bases separating them. Here the CDR3 DNA reads TGCGCCAGCAGCGCCAACAGGGTTGGGAACACTGAAGCTTTCTTT. Translating gives CASSANRVGNTEAFF.

This chain's CDR3 is CAWSIGQLNNEQFF. The CDR3 DNA reads as TGTGCCTGGAGTATCGGACAATTAAACAATGAGCAGTTCTTC. The chain carries TRBV30 and TRBJ2-1; a weak D match, TRBD1 (5 bases). V lost 2 bases and J 5 bases, leaving 13 bases between the germline ends. The CDR3 contains 14 residues. The germline V gene has CDR1 GTSNPN and CDR2 SVGIG (reference sequence).

The rearrangement joins TRBV9 to TRBJ2-2; 7 nucleotides match TRBD2. Unmatched junction bases numbered 4, after V lost 2 bases and J lost 3 bases. CDR3 size: 15 residues. Per the germline V gene, CDR1 is SGDLS and CDR2 is YYNGEE. The DNA of the CDR3 is TGTGCCAGCAGCGTTGAGGGAGGGGACACCGGGGAGCTGTTTTTT. Amino acids: CASSVEGGDTGELFF.

The genes are TRBV19 and TRBJ1-4; D ambiguous. From germline, CDR1 is LNHDA and CDR2 SQIVND (reference sequence). V dropped 10 bases and J dropped 11 bases, with 17 bases sitting between them. This CDR3 contains 12 residues. In DNA form, the CDR3 reads TGTGCCACAGCAGGTACCGGGAATAAACTGTTTTTT. The encoded protein is CATAGTGNKLFF.

The chain joins TRBV30 to TRBJ1-6; the D gene is possibly TRBD1 (5 bases). Germline V lookup: CDR1 GTSNPN, CDR2 SVGIG (reference sequence). This CDR3 is 16 amino acids long. Trimming stripped 6 bases from V and 6 bases from J, with 21 bases between. The CDR3 sequence is CACSGRRVGVNSPLHF. CDR3 in DNA: TGTGCCTGTTCCGGGCGCAGGGTAGGGGTTAATTCACCCCTCCACTTT.

This clone has only a few counts. Other DNA sequences in this specimen translate into the identical CDR3. V is TRBV6-5 and J is TRBJ1-1; D is perhaps TRBD1 (5 bases). This CDR3 comprises 13 residues. Germline V gene sequence: CDR1 MNHEY, CDR2 SVGAGI. V lost 0 bases to trimming and J lost 4 bases, with 6 bases between them. The CDR3 region is CASSYSGGTEAFF. In DNA form, the CDR3 reads TGTGCCAGCAGTTACTCGGGGGGCACTGAAGCTTTCTTT.

The rearrangement links TRBV5-6 to TRBJ2-2; D gene ambiguous. CDR1 and CDR2 from the germline V gene are SGHDT and YYEEEE. The germline V and J ends were trimmed by 3 bases and 5 bases, with 2 bases remaining between them. The CDR3 length is 11 residues. CDR3 amino acids: CASSSTGELFF. The DNA of the CDR3 is TGTGCCAGCAGCTCGACCGGGGAGCTGTTTTTT.

The rearrangement links TRBV30 to TRBJ2-7; D is perhaps TRBD2 (6 bases). The V and J ends lost 2 bases and 2 bases respectively, with 10 bases between them. CDR3 length: 13 amino acids. In germline, CDR1 is GTSNPN, CDR2 SVGIG (reference sequence). The CDR3 DNA sequence: TGTGCCTGGAGTCCTCCGGGGGCCTACGAGCAGTACTTC. This gives the protein CAWSPPGAYEQYF. Full variable domain (rest looked up from reference TRBV30 and TRBJ2-7): SQTIHQWPATLVQPVGSPLSLECTVEGTSNPNLYWYRQAAGRGLQLLFYSVGIGQISSEVPQNLSASRPQDRQFILSSKKLLLSDSGFYLCAWSPPGAYEQYFGPGTRLTVT.

V gene TRBV5-1 combines with J gene TRBJ2-7; a weak D match, TRBD1 (5 bases). This CDR3 is built from 14 residues. Germline CDR1 SGHRS, CDR2 YFSETQ. Trimming left V 2 bases short and J 2 bases short, with 11 bases between. The CDR3 region has the DNA TGCGCCAGCAGCTTTGTAGGACAAACCTACGAGCAGTACTTC. Translation: CASSFVGQTYEQYF.

CDR3 nucleotides: TGTGCCATCAGTGCGACCGGACTAGCGGGGGGGCTAATTGAGCAGTTCTTC. It yields the protein CAISATGLAGGLIEQFF. The chain links TRBV10-3 to TRBJ2-1; 15 nucleotides match TRBD2. The CDR3 is 17 residues long. The junction had 10 bases not matched to a gene; V was cut back by 4 bases and J by 9 bases. CDR1 is ENHRY and CDR2 is SYGVKD in the germline V gene.

The chain couples TRBV10-3 to TRBJ2-3; tentatively, D is TRBD1 (5 bases). Per the germline V gene, CDR1 is ENHRY and CDR2 is SYGVKD. This CDR3 is built from 14 residues. The V end lost 6 bases, the J end lost 1 base, and 11 bases lay between the germline ends. CDR3: CAIRQGAGTDTQYF. The CDR3, as DNA: TGTGCCATCAGACAAGGGGCGGGCACAGATACGCAGTATTTT.

J is TRBJ2-1 and V is TRBV4-2; no reliable D call. In germline, CDR1 is LGHNA, CDR2 YNFKEQ. The CDR3 consists of 15 residues. With 0 bases removed from V and 4 bases from J, the gap between germline ends came to 10 bases. The CDR3 is CASSQDVGVYNEQFF. The CDR3 region has the DNA TGTGCCAGCAGCCAAGATGTAGGAGTTTACAATGAGCAGTTCTTC.

V and J are TRBV7-9 and TRBJ2-7, with 7 nucleotides matching TRBD1. From germline, CDR1 is SEHNR and CDR2 FQNEAQ (reference sequence). V dropped 5 bases and J dropped 7; count of bases not matched to a gene: 5. This CDR3 has 12 amino acids. The CDR3 loop is CASSQQGWEQYF. The CDR3 DNA sequence: TGTGCCAGCAGCCAACAGGGGTGGGAGCAGTACTTC. Combining the CDR3 with reference TRBV7-9 and TRBJ2-7 gives the whole variable domain DTGVSQNPRHKITKRGQNVTFRCDPISEHNRLYWYRQTLGQGPEFLTYFQNEAQLEKSRLLSDRFSAERPKGSFSTLEIQRTEQGDSAMYLCASSQQGWEQYFGPGTRLTVT.

This rearrangement joins TRBV21-1 to TRBJ1-1; TRBD1, the D gene given by the table, was not confirmed from the DNA. TRBV21-1 is noted as a pseudogene. The CDR3 length is 14 residues. CDR3 in amino acids: CASSKGQGVPEAFF. The CDR3 coding sequence is TGTGCCAGCAGCAAAGGGCAGGGTGTACCTGAAGCTTTCTTT.

This chain links TRBV7-9 with TRBJ1-1; D unclear. The V end was cut by 3 bases, the J end by 3 bases, with 8 bases between. CDR3 length: 13 amino acids. Germline V gene lookup returns CDR1 SEHNR and CDR2 FQNEAQ (reference sequence). The CDR3 DNA follows: TGTGCCAGCAGCTTTACCCGGGACACTGAAGCTTTCTTT. Its protein product is CASSFTRDTEAFF.

This clone was recorded once. The chain couples TRBV6-5 to TRBJ2-5; D is possibly TRBD1 (5 bases). Germline assignment: CDR1 MNHEY and CDR2 SVGAGI. V dropped 8 bases and J dropped 3 bases, with 10 bases sitting between them. This CDR3 has 12 residues. The CDR3, as DNA: TGTGCCAGCGCTAGGGGTGAAGAGACCCAGTACTTC. It translates to CASARGEETQYF.

This clone was recorded a few times. The chain couples TRBV24-1 to TRBJ2-7; maybe TRBD1 (7 bases). This CDR3 is built from 15 residues. Germline V gene data show CDR1 as KGHDR and CDR2 as SFDVKD. Trimming pared 8 bases from V and 1 base from J, leaving 17 bases between. The CDR3 is CATIRGDSSSYEQYF. The CDR3, as DNA: TGTGCCACCATCAGGGGGGACAGTTCTTCCTACGAGCAGTACTTC.

The gene calls are TRBV6-5 and TRBJ1-4; D is unresolved. This CDR3 has 14 amino acids. Germline CDR1 and CDR2: MNHEY and SVGAGI. V dropped 8 bases and J dropped 3 bases, with 13 bases sitting between them. The CDR3 region is CASQSAFSNEKLFF. The DNA for the CDR3 is TGTGCCAGCCAATCAGCGTTCTCTAATGAAAAACTGTTTTTT.

This clone came up once. V and J are TRBV7-6 and TRBJ2-3, with TRBD2 identical over 12 bases. Per germline, CDR1 SGHVS and CDR2 FNYEAQ. This CDR3 contains 16 residues. V shed 4 bases, J shed 2 bases, and the junction held 4 bases outside the gene matches. CDR3 in DNA: TGTGCCAGCAGCTCGTGGACTAGCGGGGACACAGATACGCAGTATTTT. Translated: CASSSWTSGDTDTQYF.

J is TRBJ1-5 and V is TRBV19, with 7 bases aligning to TRBD1. V shed 6 bases and J 5 bases; nucleotides not matched to a gene: 4. The CDR3 has 13 residues. CDR1 LNHDA and CDR2 SQIVND come from the germline V gene (reference sequence). The DNA of the CDR3 is TGTGCCAGTAGCATGAGGGGGCATCAGCCCCAGCATTTT. The encoded protein is CASSMRGHQPQHF. Using reference TRBV19 and TRBJ1-5 for the parts outside the CDR3, the full variable domain is DGGITQSPKYLFRKEGQNVTLSCEQNLNHDAMYWYRQDPGQGLRLIYYSQIVNDFQKGDIAEGYSVSREKKESFPLTVTSAQKNPTAFYLCASSMRGHQPQHFGDGTRLSIL.

The genes are TRBV29-1 and TRBJ2-6; 7 bases are shared with TRBD1. V shed 7 bases, J shed 1 base, and the junction held 1 base outside the gene matches. Looked up from germline, CDR1 is SQVTM and CDR2 is ANQGSEA. The CDR3 totals 13 residues. In DNA form, the CDR3 reads TGCAGCGCGGGACAGTCTGGGGCCAACGTCCTGACTTTC. This gives the protein CSAGQSGANVLTF.

The chain couples TRBV6-5 to TRBJ2-7; a possible D gene is TRBD1 (6 bases). This CDR3 spans 14 amino acids. V shed 6 bases and J shed 0 bases, with 12 bases lying between them. Germline V gives CDR1 MNHEY, CDR2 SVGAGI. The CDR3 sequence is CASSPGTTSYEQYF. CDR3 nucleotides: TGTGCCAGCAGCCCCGGGACAACCTCCTACGAGCAGTACTTC.

The chain uses TRBV6-5 and TRBJ2-7, with a weak D call TRBD1 (5 bases). The germline V and J ends were trimmed by 5 bases and 3 bases, with 14 bases remaining between them. Germline V gene lookup returns CDR1 MNHEY and CDR2 SVGAGI. This CDR3 comprises 14 residues. CDR3 coding DNA: TGTGCCAGCAGTCCAGGGTGGAATGTCTACGAGCAGTACTTC. Its protein is CASSPGWNVYEQYF.

The V and J genes are TRBV11-2 and TRBJ1-5, with unresolved D. CDR3 length: 13 amino acids. V lost 5 bases and J lost 0, with 5 bases in between. Per germline, CDR1 SGHAT and CDR2 FQNNGV. CDR3 residues: CASSLSSNQPQHF. As DNA, the CDR3 is TGTGCCAGCAGCCTCAGTAGCAATCAGCCCCAGCATTTT.

The chain employs TRBV12-3 or TRBV12-4 and TRBJ1-2; unclear D gene. This CDR3 contains 11 residues. V was shortened by 4 bases and J by 5 bases, with 5 bases between the two germline ends. The CDR3 nucleotides are TGTGCCAGCAGTTCCCTATATGGCTACACCTTC. Amino acid sequence: CASSSLYGYTF.